Each of the 14 T cell receptor beta chains below was sequenced from the same sample in a study of T cells in Graves' hyperthyroidism and ophthalmopathy. It was RNA transcripts that yielded the amplified TCR beta CDR3 regions. Using the HTBI primer set, a first-round RT-PCR was run on the TCR CDR3. TCRdb reanalysed the multiplex PCR reads using MiXCR and keeps one entry per CDR3 protein. There are around 97,000 distinct CDR3 sequences in the sample; 40% to 50% occur only once, and roughly 24% lies in the top ten. The sequencing input was blood. The receptors come from a man between 35 and 55 years old with Graves' hyperthyroidism.

The CDR3 loop is CATSSLDLGSYEQYF. CDR3 nucleotides: TGTGCCACCAGCAGCTTGGATCTGGGTTCCTACGAGCAGTACTTC. This sequence joins TRBV15 and TRBJ2-7; D is unclear. CDR1 and CDR2 (germline): LNHNV, YYDKDF (reference sequence). The CDR3 has 15 residues. V shed 3 bases and J shed 1 base, with 13 bases lying between them.

This clonotype was seen at least ten times. The chain recombines TRBV25-1 with TRBJ2-1, with 11 nucleotides matching TRBD2. CDR3 length: 16 residues. CDR1 is MGHDK, CDR2 SYGVNS, per germline. Germline trimming cut 0 bases from V and 9 bases from J; bases unmatched to any gene: 7. CDR3 sequence reads: CASSEYLAGGGSEQFF. The CDR3 coding sequence is TGTGCCAGCAGTGAATATCTAGCGGGGGGTGGGAGTGAGCAGTTCTTC.

This clonotype appeared many times. J is TRBJ1-1 and V is TRBV5-1; D remains ambiguous. This CDR3 has 13 residues. V shed 0 bases and J shed 6 bases, with 9 bases lying between them. Germline V gene data show CDR1 as SGHRS and CDR2 as YFSETQ. CDR3 loop: CASSLGGIPEAFF. The CDR3 DNA reads TGCGCCAGCAGCTTGGGAGGGATCCCTGAAGCTTTCTTT.

Ten or more counts support this clonotype. The chain combines TRBV19 with TRBJ2-1, with 16 bases lining up with TRBD2. CDR3 length equals 19 residues. Per the germline V gene, CDR1 is LNHDA and CDR2 is SQIVND (reference sequence). The V and J ends lost 3 bases and 1 base, in that order; junction bases with no gene match: 6. CDR3 in amino acids: CASSMGLAGGPMSYNEQFF. The CDR3 region has the DNA TGTGCCAGTAGTATGGGACTAGCGGGGGGGCCTATGTCCTACAATGAGCAGTTCTTC.

As concerns this clonotype: An end of the junction does not agree with germline; a read error may underlie this. V gene TRBV7-6 combines with J gene TRBJ1-2, with D tentatively TRBD1 (6 bases). The germline gives CDR1 SGHVS, CDR2 FNYEAQ. The CDR3 runs 13 residues. This CDR3 is CASSSQGGDGYTF. In DNA form, the CDR3 reads TGCGCCAGCAGCTCCCAAGGGGGGGATGGCTACACCTTC.

The rearrangement links TRBV7-9 to TRBJ1-4, with 8 bases identical to TRBD1. Germline V CDR1 and CDR2: SEHNR, FQNEAQ (reference sequence). This CDR3 has 16 amino acids. Germline trimming cut 5 bases from V and 7 bases from J; bases unmatched to any gene: 12. In nucleotides, the CDR3 is TGTGCCAGCAGCGTATCCGGGACAGGAGGTGGTGAAAAACTGTTTTTT. It codes for CASSVSGTGGGEKLFF.

In regard to this clonotype: A read error may be the cause here, since a much bigger clone is one base away. The chain is built from TRBV4-3 and TRBJ2-1; D might be TRBD2 (5 bases). In germline, CDR1 is LGHNA, CDR2 YSLEER. Trimming left V 8 bases short and J 5 bases short, with 16 bases between. The CDR3 contains 14 residues. For the CDR3, the DNA is TGCGCCAGCGCCTTTCGGAGGCCCCACAATGAGCAGTTCTTC. Translated, it gives CASAFRRPHNEQFF.

The table lists this clonotype with many counts. The chain couples TRBV20-1 to TRBJ2-3, with unresolved D. Germline CDR1 is DFQATT and CDR2 is SNEGSKA (reference sequence). The CDR3 has 10 residues. V was trimmed by 6 bases and J by 2 bases, leaving 3 bases between them. CDR3 coding DNA: TGCAGTGCCTTCACAGATACGCAGTATTTT. Protein sequence: CSAFTDTQYF.

The chain has TRBV7-9 and TRBJ1-2; D is possibly TRBD1 (5 bases). Per germline, CDR1 SEHNR and CDR2 FQNEAQ (reference sequence). Trimming left V 2 bases short and J 2 bases short, with 9 bases between. The CDR3 loop spans 14 amino acids. CDR3 sequence (DNA): TGTGCCAGCAGCTTATCGCGGGGGAACTATGGCTACACCTTC. Amino acids: CASSLSRGNYGYTF.

With regard to this clonotype: This clone may be a read error of a much larger clone one base away. The rearrangement joins TRBV6-2 or TRBV6-3 to TRBJ2-7; the match to TRBD1 covers 7 bases. The CDR3 extends over 15 amino acids. Germline V lookup: CDR1 MNHEY, CDR2 SVGEGT. This chain's CDR3 is CASRKEGQRSCEQYF. CDR3 DNA: TGTGCCAGCAGAAAAGAGGGACAGCGGTCCTGCGAGCAGTACTTC.

This clonotype was seen ten or more times. This chain's CDR3 is CASSQERQGRYYEQYF. CDR3 DNA: TGCGCCAGCAGCCAAGAAAGACAGGGGAGATACTACGAGCAGTACTTC. The J gene is TRBJ2-7, the V gene TRBV4-1; TRBD1 agrees at 8 bases. J was trimmed by 3 bases and V by 0 bases; bases with no gene match: 7. Germline loops: CDR1 MGHRA, CDR2 YSYEKL. CDR3 length equals 16 residues.

The V and J genes are TRBV6-1 and TRBJ2-1; D is ambiguous. V was cut by 4 bases and J by 2 bases, with 6 bases left in between. The CDR3 totals 13 residues. Germline V gives CDR1 MNHNS, CDR2 SASEGT. CDR3 nucleotide sequence: TGTGCCAGCAGTGCCGGGCCCTACAATGAGCAGTTCTTC. This translates into CASSAGPYNEQFF.

This clonotype occurred many times. This chain uses TRBV19 with TRBJ1-5; D might be TRBD1 (6 bases). The CDR3 totals 17 residues. Trimming stripped 6 bases from V and 2 bases from J, with 20 bases between. Germline assignment: CDR1 LNHDA and CDR2 SQIVND (reference sequence). The chain's CDR3 is CASSPGGGAGGNQPQHF. CDR3 in DNA: TGTGCCAGTAGCCCGGGGGGGGGGGCCGGAGGCAATCAGCCCCAGCATTTT.

This clonotype came up many times. The chain couples TRBV9 to TRBJ2-5; 9 bases match TRBD2. Trimming at V came to 4 bases and at J to 7 bases, leaving 11 bases not matched to a gene. Germline V gene sequence: CDR1 SGDLS, CDR2 YYNGEE. The CDR3 loop spans 15 amino acids. The CDR3 loop reads CASSPAAGGRVTQYF. CDR3 bases: TGTGCCAGCAGCCCCGCGGCGGGAGGGCGCGTGACCCAGTACTTC.